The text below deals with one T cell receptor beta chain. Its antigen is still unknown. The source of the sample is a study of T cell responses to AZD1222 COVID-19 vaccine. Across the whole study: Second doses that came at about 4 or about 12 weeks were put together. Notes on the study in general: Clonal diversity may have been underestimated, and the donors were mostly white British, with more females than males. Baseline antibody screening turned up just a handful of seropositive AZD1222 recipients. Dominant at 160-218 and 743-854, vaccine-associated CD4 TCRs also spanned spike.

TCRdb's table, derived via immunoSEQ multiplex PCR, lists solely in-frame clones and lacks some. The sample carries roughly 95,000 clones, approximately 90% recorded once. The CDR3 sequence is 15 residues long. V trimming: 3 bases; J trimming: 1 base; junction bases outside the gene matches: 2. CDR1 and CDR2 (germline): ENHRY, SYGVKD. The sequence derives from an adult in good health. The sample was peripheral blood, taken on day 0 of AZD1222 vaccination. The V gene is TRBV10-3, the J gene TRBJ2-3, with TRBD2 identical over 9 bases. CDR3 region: CAISDKRGGTDTQYF. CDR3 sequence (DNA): TGTGCCATCAGTGATAAGCGGGGGGGCACAGATACGCAGTATTTT.